One sample yielded the 32 T cell receptor beta chains listed below, sequenced in a study of PD-L1 blockade in urothelial cancer. The method was immunoSEQ multiplex PCR; TCRdb's version includes in-frame clones alone and lacks a portion of them. The data show roughly 45,000 clones, with around 82% seen just once and roughly 13% held by the top ten. Time point defined: peripheral blood 6 weeks after treatment start. The sample here was PBMCs, taken around atezolizumab (anti-PD-L1) treatment. These receptors came from a man in his 60s with urothelial cancer.

The V gene is TRBV7-9, the J gene TRBJ2-7; 7 nucleotides agree with TRBD1. This CDR3 region has 15 residues. The V gene's germline CDR1 is SEHNR and CDR2 FQNEAQ (reference sequence). Losses at the gene ends were 3 bases for V and 1 base for J; bases not matched to a gene: 6. CDR3 region: CASSFTGTASYEQYF. The CDR3 DNA is TGTGCCAGCAGCTTCACCGGGACAGCGTCCTACGAGCAGTACTTC.

V gene TRBV19 combines with J gene TRBJ2-3; D unclear. Germline-derived CDR1 and CDR2 are LNHDA and SQIVND (reference sequence). CDR3 length: 15 amino acids. V gave up 4 bases and J gave up 0 bases, with 11 bases separating them. The CDR3 DNA reads TGTGCCAGTAGTAACGGCCAGCGAAGCACAGATACGCAGTATTTT. It specifies CASSNGQRSTDTQYF.

The chain recombines TRBV5-6 with TRBJ2-1; 7 nucleotides line up with TRBD1. CDR1 is SGHDT, CDR2 YYEEEE, per germline. The CDR3 is made up of 15 amino acids. V shed 4 bases and J 3 bases; nucleotides not matched to a gene: 7. Written as DNA, the CDR3 is TGTGCCAGCAGCCGGGACAGCCTCCTCTACAATGAGCAGTTCTTC. Translating gives CASSRDSLLYNEQFF.

In its sample, this clone was seen a few times. This chain connects TRBV11-2 to TRBJ1-1; no definite D call. This CDR3 comprises 14 residues. From germline, CDR1 is SGHAT and CDR2 FQNNGV. With 5 bases removed from V and 0 bases from J, the gap between germline ends came to 10 bases. DNA of the CDR3: TGTGCCAGCAGCAGTCGGGGAGTGAACACTGAAGCTTTCTTT. Protein: CASSSRGVNTEAFF.

This chain uses TRBV7-6 with TRBJ1-5; tentative D call: TRBD1 (5 bases). Deletions cut 5 bases from V and 4 bases from J, with 9 bases between. The germline gives CDR1 SGHVS, CDR2 FNYEAQ. This CDR3 contains 13 residues. The CDR3 sequence is CASSRAGNQPQHF. CDR3 DNA: TGTGCCAGCAGCAGAGCAGGGAATCAGCCCCAGCATTTT.

The gene calls are TRBV30 and TRBJ2-7; TRBD2 aligns across 11 bases. This CDR3 is built from 13 residues. V lost 5 bases and J lost 2; bases outside the gene matches: 2. The germline V gene has CDR1 GTSNPN and CDR2 SVGIG (reference sequence). The CDR3 is CAWGTSGTYEQYF. CDR3 nucleotides: TGTGCCTGGGGGACTAGCGGAACCTACGAGCAGTACTTC.

The chain combines TRBV4-3 with TRBJ2-2, with a weak D call TRBD1 (5 bases). With 5 bases removed from V and 2 bases from J, the gap between germline ends came to 9 bases. This CDR3 is built from 14 residues. Germline CDR1 is LGHNA and CDR2 is YSLEER. In DNA, the CDR3 is TGCGCCAGCAGCACAGGTCTTAACACCGGGGAGCTGTTTTTT. This sequence encodes CASSTGLNTGELFF.

The rearrangement joins TRBV2 to TRBJ2-4; TRBD2 agrees at 11 bases. Germline trimming cut 2 bases from V and 0 bases from J; bases unmatched to any gene: 6. This CDR3 comprises 18 residues. CDR1 and CDR2 (germline): SNHLY, FYNNEI. CDR3 nucleotide sequence: TGTGCCAGCAGTGAACTAGCGGGGGGCGGGAGAGCCAAAAACATTCAGTACTTC. Its protein is CASSELAGGGRAKNIQYF.

V is TRBV28 and J is TRBJ2-7, with TRBD2 matching 9 bases. V was pared by 6 bases and J by 0 bases, with 6 bases of the junction left unmatched. The CDR3 spans 15 residues. Germline V gene sequence: CDR1 MDHEN, CDR2 SYDVKM. The CDR3 spells CASSPSGTHSYEQYF. The CDR3 nucleotides read TGTGCCAGCAGCCCTAGCGGGACCCACTCCTACGAGCAGTACTTC. The whole variable domain, remainder taken from reference TRBV28 and TRBJ2-7, is DVKVTQSSRYLVKRTGEKVFLECVQDMDHENMFWYRQDPGLGLRLIYFSYDVKMKEKGDIPEGYSVSREKKERFSLILESASTNQTSMYLCASSPSGTHSYEQYFGPGTRLTVT.

This chain links TRBV11-2 with TRBJ2-5; D gene uncertain. Trimming took off 0 bases at V and 5 bases at J, with 10 bases between the two ends. This CDR3 has 14 residues. CDR1 is SGHAT, CDR2 FQNNGV, per germline. The DNA for the CDR3 is TGTGCCAGCAGCTTAGATCCAGTTCAGGAGACCCAGTACTTC. It translates to CASSLDPVQETQYF.

The rearrangement joins TRBV5-6 to TRBJ2-2, with a possible D match to TRBD2 (6 bases). Trimming took 1 base from V and 5 from J, leaving 12 bases between them. The germline V gene has CDR1 SGHDT and CDR2 YYEEEE. CDR3 length equals 15 residues. The CDR3 region has the DNA TGTGCCAGCAGCTTGACGGGAGTAGGGACCGGGGAGCTGTTTTTT. Protein sequence: CASSLTGVGTGELFF.

This sequence joins TRBV4-2 and TRBJ2-7; a possible D gene is TRBD2 (5 bases). V dropped 0 bases and J dropped 0 bases, with 6 bases sitting between them. The CDR3 spans 14 residues. Looked up from germline, CDR1 is LGHNA and CDR2 is YNFKEQ. CDR3 protein: CASSQDRGSYEQYF. For the CDR3, the DNA is TGTGCCAGCAGCCAAGATCGGGGCTCCTACGAGCAGTACTTC.

This sequence joins TRBV18 and TRBJ2-1; D gene unclear. Looked up from germline, CDR1 is KGHSH and CDR2 is LQKENI. The CDR3 has 14 amino acids. With 3 bases removed from V and 0 bases from J, the gap between germline ends came to 6 bases. CDR3 region: CASSPATSYNEQFF. DNA for the CDR3: TGTGCCAGCTCACCGGCCACCTCCTACAATGAGCAGTTCTTC. The whole variable domain, remainder taken from reference TRBV18 and TRBJ2-1, is NAGVMQNPRHLVRRRGQEARLRCSPMKGHSHVYWYRQLPEEGLKFMVYLQKENIIDESGMPKERFSAEFPKEGPSILRIQQVVRGDSAAYFCASSPATSYNEQFFGPGTRLTVL.

The CDR3 sequence: CASSFTPPGTGGAKGDTQYF. Here the CDR3 DNA reads TGTGCCAGCAGTTTTACCCCTCCGGGGACAGGGGGCGCGAAAGGCGATACGCAGTATTTT. This chain uses TRBV28 with TRBJ2-3; 12 positions agree with TRBD1. Germline V CDR1 and CDR2: MDHEN, SYDVKM. The CDR3 has 20 residues. V lost 3 bases to trimming and J lost 6 bases; unmatched junction nucleotides: 19.

This sequence joins TRBV16 and TRBJ2-3; 12 bases map to TRBD2. Trimming took 8 bases from V and 0 from J; bases not matched to a gene: 3. Germline V gene lookup returns CDR1 KGHSY and CDR2 FQNENV. The CDR3 length is 15 residues. The CDR3 protein is CASLGLAGSTDTQYF. The CDR3 DNA reads TGTGCCAGCCTAGGACTAGCGGGAAGCACAGATACGCAGTATTTT.

DNA of the CDR3: TGCGCCAGCAGCCAGGAGGGTAGGGCGTCTTCACCCCTCCACTTT. Translated, it gives CASSQEGRASSPLHF. The chain couples TRBV4-1 to TRBJ1-6, with D hard to call. The germline CDR1 and CDR2 sequences are MGHRA and YSYEKL. The CDR3 totals 15 residues. The V and J ends lost 3 bases and 9 bases respectively, with 15 bases between them.

CDR3 DNA: TGTGCCAGCAGCGGCCGTTCGGGACTAAGCTCCTACGAGCAGTACTTC. Translating gives CASSGRSGLSSYEQYF. This chain uses TRBV21-1 with TRBJ2-7; the DNA was not compared with TRBD2, the D call given in the table. TRBV21-1 is a pseudogene. This CDR3 is 16 amino acids long.

This clone was seen more than once but under ten times. This rearrangement joins TRBV5-1 to TRBJ2-1; 10 nucleotides agree with TRBD2. Germline CDR1 SGHRS, CDR2 YFSETQ. V gave up 4 bases and J gave up 4 bases; unmatched junction bases: 2. There are 14 residues in the CDR3. In nucleotides, the CDR3 is TGCGCCAGCAGCGTTAGCGGGGGGTACAATGAGCAGTTCTTC. This translates into CASSVSGGYNEQFF. The variable domain in full, completed from reference TRBV5-1 and TRBJ2-1, reads KAGVTQTPRYLIKTRGQQVTLSCSPISGHRSVSWYQQTPGQGLQFLFEYFSETQRNKGNFPGRFSGRQFSNSRSEMNVSTLELGDSALYLCASSVSGGYNEQFFGPGTRLTVL.

The CDR3: CASSLGQGDNYGYTF. The CDR3 DNA is TGCGCCAGCAGCTTGGGCCAGGGTGACAACTATGGCTACACCTTC. This rearrangement joins TRBV5-1 to TRBJ1-2, with TRBD1 as a possible D gene (5 bases). V lost 0 bases to trimming and J lost 2 bases, with 11 bases between them. The CDR3 is 15 amino acids. The germline V gene has CDR1 SGHRS and CDR2 YFSETQ.

The V gene is TRBV4-3, the J gene TRBJ2-1; 10 nucleotides agree with TRBD2. Trimming at V came to 2 bases and at J to 3 bases, leaving 4 bases not matched to a gene. This CDR3 is built from 16 residues. Germline CDR1 LGHNA, CDR2 YSLEER. CDR3 nucleotide sequence: TGCGCCAGCAGCCAATCACTAGCGGGGAACTACAATGAGCAGTTCTTC. Encoded protein: CASSQSLAGNYNEQFF.

This clone came up a few times. The chain recombines TRBV7-2 with TRBJ1-2; TRBD1 might be the D (5 bases). The germline CDR1 and CDR2 sequences are SGHTA and FQGNSA. Trimming took off 5 bases at V and 4 bases at J, with 11 bases between the two ends. The CDR3 sequence is 13 residues long. CDR3 sequence reads: CASSPREGYGYTF. The CDR3 DNA follows: TGTGCCAGCAGCCCCAGGGAGGGCTATGGCTACACCTTC.

This clone was seen a handful of times. The chain is built from TRBV6-4 and TRBJ2-1, with 7 bases matching TRBD2. Trimming at V came to 6 bases and at J to 6 bases, leaving 11 bases not matched to a gene. The CDR3 runs 15 residues. Germline loops: CDR1 MRHNA, CDR2 SNTAGT. The CDR3: CASSPEAGAGNEQFF. CDR3 nucleotide sequence: TGTGCCAGCAGCCCTGAGGCGGGAGCGGGCAATGAGCAGTTCTTC.

The chain uses TRBV27 and TRBJ1-1; 8 bases line up with TRBD1. CDR3 length: 16 residues. Germline V gene lookup returns CDR1 MNHEY and CDR2 SMNVEV (reference sequence). Losses at the gene ends were 3 bases for V and 5 bases for J; bases not matched to a gene: 11. Here the CDR3 reads CASSFQWDRLGTEAFF. CDR3 in DNA: TGTGCCAGCAGTTTCCAATGGGACAGGCTGGGGACTGAAGCTTTCTTT.

The chain combines TRBV5-1 with TRBJ1-6, with 8 positions matching TRBD1. The ends lost 2 bases at V and 8 bases at J; junction bases unmatched: 6. This CDR3 region has 15 residues. Germline CDR1 is SGHRS and CDR2 is YFSETQ. CDR3 DNA sequence: TGCGCCAGCAGCTTAAGGACAGGGAAGGATTCACCCCTCCACTTT. The encoded protein is CASSLRTGKDSPLHF.

The chain combines TRBV5-5 with TRBJ1-2; TRBD1 might be the D (5 bases). Between the trimmed V and J ends, which lost 4 bases and 4 bases, there was a span of 17 bases. This CDR3 region has 15 residues. Germline V gene lookup returns CDR1 SGHKS and CDR2 YYEKEE (reference sequence). In DNA form, the CDR3 reads TGTGCCAGCAGCCCTTGGGGCAGGGAGGCCTATGGCTACACCTTC. Protein: CASSPWGREAYGYTF.

This chain joins TRBV19 and TRBJ2-2; no definite D call. CDR3 length equals 14 residues. The V and J ends lost 8 bases and 5 bases respectively, with 15 bases between them. CDR1 and CDR2 from the germline V gene are LNHDA and SQIVND (reference sequence). CDR3 sequence (DNA): TGTGCCAGTGCCTATACGGGTTCAACCGGGGAGCTGTTTTTT. Residues: CASAYTGSTGELFF. The complete variable domain, with remaining parts taken from reference TRBV19 and TRBJ2-2, reads DGGITQSPKYLFRKEGQNVTLSCEQNLNHDAMYWYRQDPGQGLRLIYYSQIVNDFQKGDIAEGYSVSREKKESFPLTVTSAQKNPTAFYLCASAYTGSTGELFFGEGSRLTVL.

The sample holds a few counts of this clone. The rearrangement links TRBV6-5 to TRBJ2-7; possible D gene TRBD2, 5 bases. There are 12 residues in the CDR3. Trimming removed 4 bases at V and 5 bases at J, with 9 bases between. Germline V gene lookup returns CDR1 MNHEY and CDR2 SVGAGI. The CDR3 here is CASSSGWNEQYF. CDR3 coding DNA: TGTGCCAGCAGTTCGGGGTGGAACGAGCAGTACTTC.

The CDR3 spells CASRTGPNEQYF. The CDR3 nucleotides read TGTGCCAGCCGGACAGGGCCAAACGAGCAGTACTTC. V gene TRBV6-5 combines with J gene TRBJ2-7; 8 bases line up with TRBD1. The V segment lost 8 bases and the J segment 5 bases; nucleotides outside the gene matches: 5. Germline V CDR1 and CDR2: MNHEY, SVGAGI. The CDR3 has 12 amino acids.

This chain links TRBV2 with TRBJ2-1, with 11 bases aligning to TRBD1. The CDR3 runs to 14 residues. The germline gives CDR1 SNHLY, CDR2 FYNNEI. The trim removed 6 bases at V and 10 bases at J, leaving 8 bases unmatched. In nucleotides, the CDR3 is TGTGCCAGCAGAGACGGGACAGGGGGACGGGAGCAGTTCTTC. Residues: CASRDGTGGREQFF. The full variable domain, rest sourced from reference TRBV2 and TRBJ2-1, is EPEVTQTPSHQVTQMGQEVILRCVPISNHLYFYWYRQILGQKVEFLVSFYNNEISEKSEIFDDQFSVERPDGSNFTLKIRSTKLEDSAMYFCASRDGTGGREQFFGPGTRLTVL.

The rearrangement joins TRBV9 to TRBJ2-1, with a weak D call TRBD2 (6 bases). Trimming pared 3 bases from V and 0 bases from J, leaving 10 bases between. This CDR3 comprises 15 residues. Germline V CDR1 and CDR2: SGDLS, YYNGEE. CDR3 coding DNA: TGTGCCAGCAGCGCCGGGACTCGCTCCTACAATGAGCAGTTCTTC. Encoded protein: CASSAGTRSYNEQFF.

For the CDR3, the DNA is TGTGCCAGCAGTAGTGCGAGCTACGAGCAGTACTTC. It encodes CASSSASYEQYF. The rearrangement links TRBV6-5 to TRBJ2-7; D gene ambiguous. V dropped 5 bases and J dropped 3 bases, with 8 bases sitting between them. Per germline, CDR1 MNHEY and CDR2 SVGAGI. CDR3 size: 12 residues.

V and J are TRBV4-2 and TRBJ1-4, with a tentative D call TRBD1 (6 bases). Germline CDR1 LGHNA, CDR2 YNFKEQ. The CDR3 loop spans 16 amino acids. Trimming took 0 bases from V and 7 from J, leaving 15 bases between them. CDR3 DNA: TGTGCCAGCAGCCAAGATAGAGACAGGCTCGGTGAAAAACTGTTTTTT. This sequence encodes CASSQDRDRLGEKLFF.